Listed here are 23 T cell receptor beta chains from one sample, sequenced in a study of T cell responses to AZD1222 COVID-19 vaccine. Assay: immunoSEQ multiplex PCR; the TCRdb copy retains only in-frame clones and omits some. The sample carries some 120,000 clones, roughly 87% recorded once. Sequencing was performed on peripheral blood, taken 28 days after the second AZD1222 dose. The receptors were sampled from an adult who received the AZD1222 COVID-19 vaccine.

The chain couples TRBV7-2 to TRBJ2-5; the match to TRBD2 covers 7 bases. Looked up from germline, CDR1 is SGHTA and CDR2 is FQGNSA. The CDR3 totals 14 residues. Unmatched junction bases numbered 3, after V lost 3 bases and J lost 2 bases. In nucleotides, the CDR3 is TGTGCCAGCAGCTTCTCGGGACTACAAGAGACCCAGTACTTC. Its translation: CASSFSGLQETQYF.

The chain couples TRBV4-2 to TRBJ1-5; D gene unclear. The ends were cut back, 0 bases at V and 7 bases at J, with 10 bases in the middle. This CDR3 spans 14 amino acids. Germline CDR1 and CDR2: LGHNA and YNFKEQ. The CDR3 protein is CASSQEGWAQPQHF. CDR3 DNA: TGTGCCAGCAGCCAAGAGGGCTGGGCACAGCCCCAGCATTTT.

This chain joins TRBV6-5 and TRBJ1-1; D not certain. Germline-derived CDR1 and CDR2 are MNHEY and SVGAGI. This CDR3 has 14 amino acids. V shed 2 bases and J shed 0 bases, with 7 bases lying between them. The chain's CDR3 is CASSYAELNTEAFF. For the CDR3, the DNA is TGTGCCAGCAGTTACGCAGAGCTGAACACTGAAGCTTTCTTT.

The chain is built from TRBV10-2 and TRBJ2-3, with 7 bases identical to TRBD2. Germline V CDR1 and CDR2: WSHSY, SAAADI. The CDR3 totals 15 residues. V trimming: 4 bases; J trimming: 4 bases; junction bases outside the gene matches: 8. The CDR3 loop is CASSGAGRGADTQYF. CDR3 bases: TGCGCCAGCAGTGGAGCGGGAAGGGGTGCAGATACGCAGTATTTT.

The chain uses TRBV1 and TRBJ1-2. TRBV1 is assigned pseudogene status. This CDR3 is 14 amino acids long. The DNA for the CDR3 is TGCACCAGCGGATACCAGGGGGGGGCCTATGGCTACACCTTC. It encodes CTSGYQGGAYGYTF.

The V call is TRBV5-4, the J call TRBJ1-1; D is perhaps TRBD1 (6 bases). Germline V lookup: CDR1 SGHNT, CDR2 YYREEE (reference sequence). This CDR3 comprises 15 residues. V lost 4 bases and J lost 4, with 17 bases in between. CDR3 region: CASSPQQGLSTEAFF. DNA of the CDR3: TGTGCCAGCAGCCCACAACAGGGATTGAGCACTGAAGCTTTCTTT.

CDR3 region: CASSPGGVTTEAFF. Here the CDR3 DNA reads TGTGCCAGCTCACCCGGGGGGGTGACCACTGAAGCTTTCTTT. The chain has TRBV18 and TRBJ1-1; D perhaps matches TRBD1 (5 bases). The CDR3 sequence is 14 residues long. Germline assignment: CDR1 KGHSH and CDR2 LQKENI. The V end lost 3 bases, the J end lost 4 bases, and 12 bases lay between the germline ends. The complete variable domain, with remaining parts taken from reference TRBV18 and TRBJ1-1, reads NAGVMQNPRHLVRRRGQEARLRCSPMKGHSHVYWYRQLPEEGLKFMVYLQKENIIDESGMPKERFSAEFPKEGPSILRIQQVVRGDSAAYFCASSPGGVTTEAFFGQGTRLTVV.

The chain joins TRBV3-1 (or the pseudogene TRBV3-2) to TRBJ2-2, with D maybe TRBD1 (6 bases). V lost 5 bases and J 1 base, leaving 20 bases between the germline ends. CDR3 length: 18 amino acids. Germline V CDR1 and CDR2: LGHDT, YNNKEL (reference sequence). The DNA for the CDR3 is TGTGCCAGCAGCTACCTAGAAAGAGACAGGAGGAACACCGGGGAGCTGTTTTTT. Amino acids: CASSYLERDRRNTGELFF.

The rearrangement links TRBV6-1 to TRBJ2-7; D not resolved. CDR1 and CDR2 from the germline V gene are MNHNS and SASEGT. The CDR3 is made up of 12 amino acids. Trimming cost V 3 bases and J 6 bases, with 9 bases left between them. CDR3 nucleotides: TGTGCCAGCAGTGAGGGATACAGCGAGCAGTACTTC. Protein product: CASSEGYSEQYF.

J is TRBJ2-5 and V is TRBV5-4; the match to TRBD2 covers 11 bases. CDR1 is SGHNT, CDR2 YYREEE, per germline (reference sequence). This CDR3 is built from 16 residues. With V trimmed by 0 bases and J by 0 bases, 1 base remained unmatched. The CDR3 reads CASSLGLAGYQETQYF. The CDR3 region has the DNA TGTGCCAGCAGCTTGGGACTAGCGGGGTACCAAGAGACCCAGTACTTC. Combining the CDR3 with reference TRBV5-4 and TRBJ2-5 gives the whole variable domain ETGVTQSPTHLIKTRGQQVTLRCSSQSGHNTVSWYQQALGQGPQFIFQYYREEENGRGNFPPRFSGLQFPNYSSELNVNALELDDSALYLCASSLGLAGYQETQYFGPGTRLLVL.

Points on this clone: At one end, the junction sequence differs from germline, possibly due to a read error. The rearrangement joins TRBV3-1 (or the pseudogene TRBV3-2) to TRBJ2-7; tentative D call: TRBD2 (5 bases). Per the germline V gene, CDR1 is LGHDT and CDR2 is YNNKEL (reference sequence). The length of the CDR3 is 15 residues. The CDR3 loop reads CASSQADGQGYEQYF. Here the CDR3 DNA reads TGTGCCAGCAGTCAAGCGGACGGCCAAGGGTACGAGCAGTACTTC.

V is TRBV6-5 and J is TRBJ1-4; TRBD1 aligns across 11 bases. From germline, CDR1 is MNHEY and CDR2 SVGAGI. This CDR3 spans 15 amino acids. With 6 bases clipped from V and 6 bases from J, the junction kept 6 bases outside the gene matches. The CDR3 spells CASRGGQGGDEKLFF. The CDR3, as DNA: TGTGCCAGCAGAGGGGGACAGGGGGGAGATGAAAAACTGTTTTTT.

CDR3 protein: CASSLAVRPQHF. CDR3 in DNA: TGTGCCAGCAGTTTAGCGGTCAGGCCCCAGCATTTT. The gene calls are TRBV12-3 or TRBV12-4 and TRBJ1-5; no clear D gene. With 0 bases removed from V and 9 bases from J, the gap between germline ends came to 6 bases. The CDR3 sequence is 12 residues long.

The genes are TRBV19 and TRBJ1-1; a possible D gene is TRBD1 (6 bases). This CDR3 has 14 amino acids. V shed 7 bases and J shed 2 bases, with 14 bases lying between them. Looked up from germline, CDR1 is LNHDA and CDR2 is SQIVND (reference sequence). CDR3 sequence (DNA): TGTGCCAGTAAAGTACCGGGGGCCAACACTGAAGCTTTCTTT. Encoded protein: CASKVPGANTEAFF. Supplemented by reference TRBV19 and TRBJ1-1, the full variable domain reads DGGITQSPKYLFRKEGQNVTLSCEQNLNHDAMYWYRQDPGQGLRLIYYSQIVNDFQKGDIAEGYSVSREKKESFPLTVTSAQKNPTAFYLCASKVPGANTEAFFGQGTRLTVV.

J is TRBJ1-3 and V is TRBV9; no clear D. Trimming shortened V by 3 bases and J by 4 bases, and 8 bases separated the two germline ends. CDR3 size: 13 residues. Germline-derived CDR1 and CDR2 are SGDLS and YYNGEE. CDR3 amino acids: CASSATQGNTIYF. The CDR3 coding sequence is TGTGCCAGCAGCGCAACACAGGGAAACACCATATATTTT. The variable domain in full, completed from reference TRBV9 and TRBJ1-3, reads DSGVTQTPKHLITATGQRVTLRCSPRSGDLSVYWYQQSLDQGLQFLIQYYNGEERAKGNILERFSAQQFPDLHSELNLSSLELGDSALYFCASSATQGNTIYFGEGSWLTVV.

The rearrangement uses TRBV30 and TRBJ2-7; TRBD2 matches at 8 bases. Unmatched junction bases numbered 16, after V lost 8 bases and J lost 1 base. Germline lookup yields CDR1 GTSNPN and CDR2 SVGIG (reference sequence). The CDR3 loop spans 16 amino acids. CDR3 sequence reads: CAGYSTLAGVSYEQYF. The CDR3 DNA reads as TGTGCCGGCTACTCCACTCTAGCGGGCGTTTCCTACGAGCAGTACTTC.

This rearrangement joins TRBV7-9 to TRBJ1-3; D is undetermined. Germline V gene lookup returns CDR1 SEHNR and CDR2 FQNEAQ (reference sequence). V lost 0 bases, J lost 0 bases, and 12 bases lay in between. The CDR3 has 17 residues. CDR3 bases: TGTGCCAGCAGCTTAGCATATCTGGGATACTCTGGAAACACCATATATTTT. Translating it yields CASSLAYLGYSGNTIYF.

CDR3 loop: CASSELAGGGDTQYF. CDR3 bases: TGTGCCAGCAGTGAACTAGCGGGAGGGGGGGATACGCAGTATTTT. The gene calls are TRBV2 and TRBJ2-3; TRBD2 agrees at 12 bases. V was pared by 2 bases and J by 6 bases, with 3 bases of the junction left unmatched. In germline, CDR1 is SNHLY, CDR2 FYNNEI. The CDR3 contains 15 residues. The variable domain in full, with the rest retrieved from reference TRBV2 and TRBJ2-3, is EPEVTQTPSHQVTQMGQEVILRCVPISNHLYFYWYRQILGQKVEFLVSFYNNEISEKSEIFDDQFSVERPDGSNFTLKIRSTKLEDSAMYFCASSELAGGGDTQYFGPGTRLTVL.

The CDR3: CASSPTPSITGELFF. The CDR3 region has the DNA TGTGCCAGCTCACCCACCCCTAGCATCACCGGGGAGCTGTTTTTT. This chain joins TRBV18 and TRBJ2-2; possibly TRBD2 for D (5 bases). The germline CDR1 and CDR2 sequences are KGHSH and LQKENI. The ends were cut back, 3 bases at V and 4 bases at J, with 12 bases in the middle. The CDR3 consists of 15 residues.

V usage is TRBV5-1 and J usage is TRBJ1-1, with a weak D call TRBD1 (6 bases). The CDR3 runs 15 residues. The V end was cut by 4 bases, the J end by 3 bases, with 16 bases between. Looked up from germline, CDR1 is SGHRS and CDR2 is YFSETQ. CDR3 residues: CASSQSGGPDTEAFF. The CDR3 DNA follows: TGCGCCAGCAGCCAATCTGGGGGGCCGGACACTGAAGCTTTCTTT.

This clone was seen a single time. V usage is TRBV5-5 and J usage is TRBJ2-3, with D possibly being TRBD1 (6 bases). The germline gives CDR1 SGHKS, CDR2 YYEKEE (reference sequence). Trimming removed 0 bases at V and 1 base at J, with 12 bases between. The CDR3 has 16 amino acids. Here the CDR3 reads CASSLAGAGGTDTQYF. The CDR3 DNA is TGTGCCAGCAGCTTGGCCGGGGCAGGGGGCACAGATACGCAGTATTTT.

V and J are TRBV6-5 and TRBJ2-2, with TRBD2 matching over 7 bases. Germline trimming cut 6 bases from V and 6 bases from J; bases unmatched to any gene: 7. There are 14 residues in the CDR3. The germline V gene encodes CDR1 MNHEY and CDR2 SVGAGI. CDR3 nucleotide sequence: TGTGCCAGCAGGCTTGGGAGGGTCCCCGGGGAGCTGTTTTTT. Amino acid sequence: CASRLGRVPGELFF.

This clone was seen a single time. V gene TRBV6-5 combines with J gene TRBJ1-2; D possibly corresponds to TRBD1 (6 bases). The V end was cut by 7 bases, the J end by 5 bases, with 17 bases between. The CDR3 sequence is 14 residues long. Per germline, CDR1 MNHEY and CDR2 SVGAGI. DNA of the CDR3: TGTGCCAGCACCCTTGAACAGGGACTTTATGGCTACACCTTC. It codes for CASTLEQGLYGYTF.